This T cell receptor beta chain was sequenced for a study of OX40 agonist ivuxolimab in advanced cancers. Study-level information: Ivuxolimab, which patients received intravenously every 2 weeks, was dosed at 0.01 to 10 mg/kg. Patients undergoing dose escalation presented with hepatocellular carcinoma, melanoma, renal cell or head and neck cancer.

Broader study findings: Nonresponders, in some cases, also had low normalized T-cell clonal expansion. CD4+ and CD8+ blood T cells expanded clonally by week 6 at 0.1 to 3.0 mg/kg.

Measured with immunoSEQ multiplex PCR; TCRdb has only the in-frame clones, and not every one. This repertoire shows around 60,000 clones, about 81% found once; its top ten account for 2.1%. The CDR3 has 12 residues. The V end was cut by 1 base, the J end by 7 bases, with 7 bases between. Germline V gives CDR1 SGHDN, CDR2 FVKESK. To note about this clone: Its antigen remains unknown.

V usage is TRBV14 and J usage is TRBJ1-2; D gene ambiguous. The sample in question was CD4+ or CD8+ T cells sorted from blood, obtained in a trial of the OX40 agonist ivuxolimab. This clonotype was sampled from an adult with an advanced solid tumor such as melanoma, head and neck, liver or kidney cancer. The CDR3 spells CASSQVFGGYTF. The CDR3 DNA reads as TGTGCCAGCAGCCAAGTGTTCGGTGGCTACACCTTC. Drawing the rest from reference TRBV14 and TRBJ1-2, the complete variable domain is EAGVTQFPSHSVIEKGQTVTLRCDPISGHDNLYWYRRVMGKEIKFLLHFVKESKQDESGMPNNRFLAERTGGTYSTLKVQPAELEDSGVYFCASSQVFGGYTFGSGTRLTVV.